These 17 T cell receptor beta chains came from one sample sequenced in a study of vaccination and CD4 T cells after COVID-19. Time point specified: late sampling 161 to 241 days after vaccination in a few convalescent patients. As to treatment: 10-day PBMC culture with coronavirus spike peptide pools or control peptides (ViraFEST assay). Sequenced with the Oncomine TCR Beta short-read assay was DNA taken from cultured CD4+ T cells. TCRdb re-called the PCR reads through MiXCR, storing one row per CDR3 protein. The repertoire has 20,000 to 30,000 distinct CDR3 sequences, 42% of them found once; the top ten carry around 4.4%. Their antigens remain unidentified. The sequenced sample was CD4+ T cells from blood, cultured in vitro, obtained about 7 months after SARS-CoV-2 vaccination. These receptors all stem from a human donor who had recovered from COVID-19.

This rearrangement joins TRBV5-4 to TRBJ1-2, with 7 bases lining up with TRBD1. The J segment lost 4 bases and the V segment lost 4 bases, leaving 10 bases of the junction unmatched. Germline CDR1 is SGHNT and CDR2 is YYREEE (reference sequence). This CDR3 region has 15 residues. CDR3 protein: CASSPGQGEGYGYTF. The CDR3 coding sequence is TGTGCCAGCAGCCCCGGGCAGGGGGAGGGCTATGGCTACACCTTC.

This chain uses TRBV7-9 with TRBJ2-7, with a possible D match to TRBD2 (5 bases). CDR1 SEHNR and CDR2 FQNEAQ come from the germline V gene (reference sequence). V lost 4 bases and J 2 bases, leaving 18 bases between the germline ends. This CDR3 region has 16 residues. The CDR3 loop is CASSYQAGSDTYEQYF. CDR3 nucleotides: TGTGCCAGCAGCTACCAAGCCGGTAGCGATACCTACGAGCAGTACTTC.

The rearrangement uses TRBV27 and TRBJ2-7; possibly TRBD2 for D (5 bases). This CDR3 region has 13 residues. V lost 7 bases to trimming and J lost 5 bases, with 15 bases between them. Germline CDR1 is MNHEY and CDR2 is SMNVEV (reference sequence). The CDR3 sequence: CASTKDCLDEQYF. The CDR3 nucleotides are TGTGCCAGCACCAAGGACTGCCTGGACGAGCAGTACTTC.

The chain joins TRBV4-1 to TRBJ2-5, with D perhaps being TRBD1 or TRBD2 (6 bases each). The V end was cut by 4 bases, the J end by 4 bases, with 16 bases between. This CDR3 has 15 amino acids. Germline loops: CDR1 MGHRA, CDR2 YSYEKL. CDR3 residues: CASSPSGGGGETQYF. The CDR3 coding sequence is TGCGCCAGCAGCCCCTCAGGAGGGGGAGGAGAGACCCAGTACTTC.

In DNA form, the CDR3 reads TGTGCCAGCAGCCTCATTACCACCTCCGCCAATGAGCAGTTCTTC. Translation gives CASSLITTSANEQFF. V gene TRBV7-9 combines with J gene TRBJ2-1; D is uncertain. Germline lookup yields CDR1 SEHNR and CDR2 FQNEAQ (reference sequence). The germline V and J ends were trimmed by 5 bases and 6 bases, with 17 bases remaining between them. CDR3 length equals 15 residues.

A few counts support this clonotype. The CDR3 region is CASSLAGRYEQYF. DNA for the CDR3: TGTGCCAGCAGCTTAGCCGGGCGCTACGAGCAGTACTTC. The V gene is TRBV7-9, the J gene TRBJ2-7; no definite D call. The CDR3 spans 13 residues. V lost 0 bases to trimming and J lost 3 bases, with 6 bases between them. CDR1 is SEHNR and CDR2 is FQNEAQ in the germline V gene (reference sequence).

DNA for the CDR3: TGTGCCAGCACTAGGGGGGGCTTGGTCGATTCACCCCTCCACTTT. Translation gives CASTRGGLVDSPLHF. The chain uses TRBV6-1 and TRBJ1-6; perhaps TRBD1 as D (6 bases). This CDR3 has 15 residues. Germline assignment: CDR1 MNHNS and CDR2 SASEGT. The V gene lost 7 bases and the J gene lost 8 bases, with 18 bases spanning the gap.

The rearrangement uses TRBV2 and TRBJ1-1; 8 bases are shared with TRBD1. The CDR3 loop spans 13 amino acids. V lost 6 bases to trimming and J lost 3 bases; unmatched junction nucleotides: 3. Germline CDR1 and CDR2: SNHLY and FYNNEI. The CDR3 loop is CASRQGGYTEAFF. The CDR3 nucleotides read TGTGCCAGCAGACAGGGGGGTTACACTGAAGCTTTCTTT.

In its sample, this clonotype was seen a few times. The gene calls are TRBV7-3 and TRBJ2-7; a weak D match, TRBD2 (6 bases). Per germline, CDR1 SGHTA and CDR2 FQGTGA. There are 14 residues in the CDR3. Trimming took 2 bases from V and 4 from J, leaving 12 bases between them. CDR3 in amino acids: CASSLGTPPYEQYF. For the CDR3, the DNA is TGTGCCAGCAGCTTAGGGACTCCCCCTTACGAGCAGTACTTC.

This rearrangement joins TRBV11-1 to TRBJ1-1; 8 nucleotides agree with TRBD1. V lost 6 bases to trimming and J lost 12 bases; unmatched junction nucleotides: 15. Germline CDR1 reads SGHAT; CDR2 reads FQDESV (reference sequence). The CDR3 runs to 14 residues. CDR3 in DNA: TGTGCCAGCAGGCCACAAGACAGGGGCGGTAGTTCTTTCTTT. Amino acid sequence: CASRPQDRGGSSFF.

A few counts support this clonotype. This chain connects TRBV20-1 to TRBJ2-2; 9 nucleotides match TRBD2. Germline CDR1 reads DFQATT; CDR2 reads SNEGSKA (reference sequence). This CDR3 spans 15 amino acids. The V gene end was trimmed by 5 bases and the J gene end by 0 bases; junction bases not matched to a gene: 4. The chain's CDR3 is CSAHRLAANTGELFF. The CDR3 nucleotides are TGCAGTGCTCATAGACTAGCGGCGAACACCGGGGAGCTGTTTTTT.

This clonotype appeared a few times. The gene calls are TRBV7-9 and TRBJ1-2, with TRBD1 matching over 10 bases. V lost 4 bases, J lost 3 bases, and 2 bases stayed unmatched. The CDR3 contains 14 residues. Germline V gene data show CDR1 as SEHNR and CDR2 as FQNEAQ (reference sequence). CDR3 nucleotide sequence: TGTGCCAGCAGCTGGGACAGGGGAGACTATGGCTACACCTTC. Encoded protein: CASSWDRGDYGYTF.

The rearrangement joins TRBV15 to TRBJ2-3, with a tentative D call TRBD1 (5 bases). This CDR3 contains 15 residues. The V and J ends lost 4 bases and 0 bases respectively, with 11 bases between them. Germline V gene data show CDR1 as LNHNV and CDR2 as YYDKDF (reference sequence). The CDR3, as DNA: TGTGCCACCAGCACCCGGACAACTAGCACAGATACGCAGTATTTT. Translated, it gives CATSTRTTSTDTQYF.

The rearrangement links TRBV19 to TRBJ1-1; D is unclear. Between the trimmed V and J ends, which lost 8 bases and 1 base, there was a span of 8 bases. Germline V gives CDR1 LNHDA, CDR2 SQIVND (reference sequence). The CDR3 has 12 residues. The chain's CDR3 is CASSERNTEAFF. For the CDR3, the DNA is TGTGCCAGTTCTGAGAGGAACACTGAAGCTTTCTTT.

This chain links TRBV7-2 with TRBJ2-1; the D is unclear. CDR3 length equals 15 residues. Germline V lookup: CDR1 SGHTA, CDR2 FQGNSA. The ends were cut back, 5 bases at V and 0 bases at J, with 11 bases in the middle. CDR3 loop: CASSRPPGSYNEQFF. In nucleotides, the CDR3 is TGTGCCAGCAGCCGACCGCCTGGCTCCTACAATGAGCAGTTCTTC.

This clonotype was observed a handful of times. The chain combines TRBV11-2 with TRBJ2-5; the match to TRBD2 covers 7 bases. V lost 3 bases and J lost 4; bases outside the gene matches: 5. This CDR3 is built from 14 residues. Germline loops: CDR1 SGHAT, CDR2 FQNNGV. The CDR3: CASSLGGVGETQYF. DNA for the CDR3: TGTGCCAGCAGCTTGGGGGGGGTCGGAGAGACCCAGTACTTC.

The chain joins TRBV6-1 to TRBJ2-7; 10 bases are a match to TRBD1. Unmatched junction bases numbered 17, after V lost 7 bases and J lost 2 bases. Per the germline V gene, CDR1 is MNHNS and CDR2 is SASEGT. The CDR3 is 18 amino acids. CDR3 residues: CASTIRTGGFNLAYEQYF. The CDR3 DNA is TGTGCCAGCACAATACGGACAGGGGGATTCAACTTGGCCTACGAGCAGTACTTC.